This T cell receptor (beta chain) comes out of a study of tissue T cells after allogeneic stem cell transplantation. Looked up from germline, CDR1 is KGHPV and CDR2 is FQNQEV (reference sequence). The length of the CDR3 is 11 residues. V gave up 3 bases and J gave up 4 bases, with 4 bases separating them. Time point here: mouse harvest day 14 after allogeneic transplant. Each mouse received 10^7 T-cell-depleted marrow cells plus 10^6 splenic CD5+ T cells by tail vein. Assay used: immunoSEQ multiplex PCR; TCRdb lists only in-frame clones, some missing. The sample comprises about 2,800 clones, almost 50% of which are singletons, and 30% to 35% rests with the top ten. Study observations and caveats: Alloreactivity or antigen specificity of tissue TCRs was not determined; some clones might be host cells.

In its sample, this clone was seen a few times. What it recognizes is unknown. Gene names follow the mouse nomenclature. Read sequence stops 1 residue before the CDR3 end, and the germline J gene provides the missing end. Within the sample, other DNA sequences also encode this same CDR3. This sequence was found in a female BALB/c mouse given C57BL/6 T cells with graft-versus-host disease after an allogeneic hematopoietic cell transplant. The rearrangement uses TRBV26 and TRBJ2-7; D gene unclear. Material: lymph node tissue. The DNA read from the CDR3 is TGTGCCAGCAGTCTTCAATATGAACAGTAC. This encodes CASSLQYEQY. The full CDR3 protein is CASSLQYEQYF.